The 2 T cell receptor beta chains reported below all come from one sample, sequenced in a study of identical twins. TCRdb fed the 5' RACE reads into MiXCR, producing one record per CDR3 protein. The data hold hundreds of thousands of distinct CDR3 sequences, with over 20% observed a single time. The same specimen was also included in a second study, on T cells expressing NK-cell markers.

The material sequenced was PBMCs. The receptors shown here come from a woman under 30 in good health.

There are a few counts of this clonotype. V gene TRBV20-1 combines with J gene TRBJ2-1, with D unclear. The germline gives CDR1 DFQATT, CDR2 SNEGSKA (reference sequence). The CDR3 has 12 residues. Trimming took off 5 bases at V and 0 bases at J, with 5 bases between the two ends. In nucleotides, the CDR3 is TGCAGTGCTGTGAGCTCCTACAATGAGCAGTTCTTC. Translated: CSAVSSYNEQFF.

The gene calls are TRBV10-3 and TRBJ2-1; the match to TRBD2 covers 7 bases. Unmatched junction bases numbered 12, after V lost 0 bases and J lost 7 bases. CDR1 is ENHRY, CDR2 SYGVKD, per germline. This CDR3 region has 17 residues. The CDR3 here is CAISESWDYPKYNEQFF. CDR3 nucleotide sequence: TGTGCCATCAGTGAGTCCTGGGACTATCCGAAGTATAATGAGCAGTTCTTC.